Below are 5 T cell receptor beta chains sequenced from a single sample in a study of T cell changes during pregnancy in multiple sclerosis. Some clones are missing from TCRdb's copy, which holds only in-frame ones; the method was immunoSEQ multiplex PCR. The profile shows over 35,000 clones, roughly 90% of them singletons. Sequenced material: CD4+ T cells from peripheral blood mononuclear cells, taken in the second trimester of pregnancy. Every receptor here comes from a female donor with multiple sclerosis, enrolled in a pregnancy study.

This clone was recorded only once. The V and J genes are TRBV5-1 and TRBJ2-5; 10 bases fit TRBD2. The CDR3 sequence is 15 residues long. Germline CDR1 and CDR2: SGHRS and YFSETQ. The trim removed 0 bases at V and 2 bases at J, leaving 1 base unmatched. The CDR3 is CASSLGTSGQETQYF. The CDR3, as DNA: TGCGCCAGCAGCTTGGGGACTAGCGGTCAAGAGACCCAGTACTTC.

The CDR3 coding sequence is TGCGCCAGCAGCCAAGAAGCTCATCTAGCGGGTAGCACAGATACGCAGTATTTT. Its protein product is CASSQEAHLAGSTDTQYF. The chain employs TRBV4-3 and TRBJ2-3, with 8 bases matching TRBD2. Trimming removed 0 bases from V and 0 bases from J; junction bases left unmatched: 8. In germline, CDR1 is LGHNA, CDR2 YSLEER. The CDR3 loop spans 18 amino acids.

This rearrangement joins TRBV5-6 to TRBJ2-3; D call uncertain. The V end was cut by 2 bases, the J end by 3 bases, with 7 bases between. CDR1 is SGHDT, CDR2 YYEEEE, per germline. The CDR3 totals 13 residues. In nucleotides, the CDR3 is TGTGCCAGCAGCTTATTCGGGACAGATACGCAGTATTTT. Translated: CASSLFGTDTQYF.

This rearrangement joins TRBV5-4 to TRBJ2-3; 7 bases agree with TRBD2. V gave up 0 bases and J gave up 5 bases; unmatched junction bases: 9. The CDR3 is 16 residues long. Germline V gene sequence: CDR1 SGHNT, CDR2 YYREEE (reference sequence). CDR3 in amino acids: CASSLGAGAGVDTQYF. CDR3 sequence (DNA): TGTGCCAGCAGCTTGGGGGCTGGGGCGGGAGTAGATACGCAGTATTTT.

The chain uses TRBV7-3 and TRBJ2-2, with 7 bases aligning to TRBD2. This CDR3 has 15 amino acids. From germline, CDR1 is SGHTA and CDR2 FQGTGA. The V and J ends lost 4 bases and 0 bases, in that order; junction bases with no gene match: 2. The CDR3 loop reads CASSSSGTNTGELFF. In DNA form, the CDR3 reads TGTGCCAGCAGCTCTAGCGGAACGAACACCGGGGAGCTGTTTTTT.